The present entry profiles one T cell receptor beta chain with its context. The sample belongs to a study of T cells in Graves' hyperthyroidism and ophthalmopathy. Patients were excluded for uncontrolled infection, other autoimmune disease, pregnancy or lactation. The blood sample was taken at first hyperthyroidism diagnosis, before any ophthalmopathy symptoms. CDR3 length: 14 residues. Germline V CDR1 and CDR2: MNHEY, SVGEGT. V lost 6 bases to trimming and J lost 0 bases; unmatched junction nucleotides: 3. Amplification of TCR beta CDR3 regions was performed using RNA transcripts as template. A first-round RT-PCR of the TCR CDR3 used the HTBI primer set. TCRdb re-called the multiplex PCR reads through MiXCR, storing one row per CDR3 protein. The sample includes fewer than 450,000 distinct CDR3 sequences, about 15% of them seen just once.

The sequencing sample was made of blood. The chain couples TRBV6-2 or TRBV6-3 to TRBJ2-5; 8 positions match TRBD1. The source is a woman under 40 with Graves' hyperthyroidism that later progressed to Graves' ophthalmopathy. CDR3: CASRPDRDQETQYF. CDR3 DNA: TGTGCCAGCAGGCCGGACAGGGACCAAGAGACCCAGTACTTC.